Listed here are 25 T cell receptor beta chains from one sample, sequenced in a study of OX40 agonist ivuxolimab in advanced cancers. Libraries were prepared by immunoSEQ multiplex PCR; TCRdb keeps only in-frame clonotypes and omits some of them. The table has about 100,000 clones, around 93% seen once. The starting material was CD4+ or CD8+ T cells sorted from blood, obtained in a trial of the OX40 agonist ivuxolimab. These receptors were collected from an adult with an advanced solid tumor such as melanoma, head and neck, liver or kidney cancer.

The chain uses TRBV7-9 and TRBJ1-3, with 10 bases fitting TRBD1. V trimming: 5 bases; J trimming: 4 bases; junction bases outside the gene matches: 8. The germline CDR1 and CDR2 sequences are SEHNR and FQNEAQ (reference sequence). CDR3 length: 16 amino acids. The CDR3 here is CASSPVDRGQGNTIYF. The CDR3 DNA reads as TGTGCCAGCAGCCCCGTAGACAGGGGGCAAGGAAACACCATATATTTT.

The chain recombines TRBV4-1 with TRBJ2-2; D gene unclear. Germline lookup yields CDR1 MGHRA and CDR2 YSYEKL. CDR3 length: 15 amino acids. Trimming shortened V by 0 bases and J by 8 bases, and 13 bases separated the two germline ends. CDR3: CASSQDVTSGGELFF. As DNA, the CDR3 is TGCGCCAGCAGCCAAGATGTAACCTCCGGGGGGGAGCTGTTTTTT.

This rearrangement joins TRBV5-1 to TRBJ2-1; 13 bases are shared with TRBD2. The germline V gene encodes CDR1 SGHRS and CDR2 YFSETQ. There are 17 residues in the CDR3. V gave up 0 bases and J gave up 8 bases; unmatched junction bases: 8. CDR3 DNA: TGCGCCAGCAGCTTGGTAACTAGCGGGAGGGCTGGGGATGAGCAGTTCTTC. Amino acids: CASSLVTSGRAGDEQFF.

For this clone: The junction shows a germline mismatch at one end, possibly a read error. The chain uses TRBV10-2 and TRBJ2-7, with TRBD1 matching over 7 bases. The CDR3 has 11 residues. Germline CDR1 and CDR2: WSHSY and SAAADI. The DNA of the CDR3 is TGCGCCACCGGACAGGCGCCCGTAGAATCCTTC. It specifies CATGQAPVESF.

This chain joins TRBV18 and TRBJ1-5; 7 nucleotides agree with TRBD1. Germline assignment: CDR1 KGHSH and CDR2 LQKENI. The CDR3 spans 13 residues. V trimming: 6 bases; J trimming: 5 bases; junction bases outside the gene matches: 4. The CDR3 spells CASSGGQDQPQHF. As DNA, the CDR3 is TGTGCCAGCTCGGGAGGACAGGATCAGCCCCAGCATTTT.

This clone appeared a single time. The CDR3 nucleotides read TGCAGTGCATGGGGGGCGGGCGAGCAGTACTTC. Translating it yields CSAWGAGEQYF. The genes are TRBV20-1 and TRBJ2-7; perhaps D is TRBD1 or TRBD2 (6 bases each). This CDR3 is 11 amino acids long. CDR1 is DFQATT and CDR2 is SNEGSKA in the germline V gene (reference sequence). The ends were cut back, 6 bases at V and 6 bases at J, with 12 bases in the middle.

This clone was seen just once. The chain uses TRBV4-1 and TRBJ2-1; the D gene is possibly TRBD2 (5 bases). The CDR3 extends over 15 amino acids. Looked up from germline, CDR1 is MGHRA and CDR2 is YSYEKL. Deletions cut 1 base from V and 4 bases from J, with 11 bases between. Here the CDR3 DNA reads TGCGCCAGCAGCCAAGCGGGATTCGGGTACAATGAGCAGTTCTTC. The encoded protein is CASSQAGFGYNEQFF.

J is TRBJ2-7 and V is TRBV6-5; 9 bases agree with TRBD1. With V trimmed by 5 bases and J by 3 bases, 8 bases remained unmatched. Germline CDR1 is MNHEY and CDR2 is SVGAGI. This CDR3 is 15 amino acids long. DNA for the CDR3: TGTGCCAGCAGTAATTCCGGGACAGGGCGCTACGAGCAGTACTTC. It yields the protein CASSNSGTGRYEQYF.

J is TRBJ2-1 and V is TRBV11-2; the match to TRBD2 covers 9 bases. CDR1 is SGHAT and CDR2 is FQNNGV in the germline V gene. J was trimmed by 3 bases and V by 6 bases; bases with no gene match: 9. This CDR3 has 16 amino acids. CDR3 in DNA: TGTGCCAGCAGTCCTAGACTAGCGGCTAACTACAATGAGCAGTTCTTC. It encodes CASSPRLAANYNEQFF.

V usage is TRBV11-3 and J usage is TRBJ1-1; D unclear. With 6 bases removed from V and 7 bases from J, the gap between germline ends came to 15 bases. Germline V gives CDR1 SGHNT, CDR2 YENEEA. The CDR3 contains 13 residues. CDR3 sequence (DNA): TGTGCCAGCAGTCCCACCTTGCAAAGTGAAGCTTTCTTT. It encodes CASSPTLQSEAFF.

This chain joins TRBV19 and TRBJ1-5, with 7 bases lining up with TRBD1. Germline V gene data show CDR1 as LNHDA and CDR2 as SQIVND (reference sequence). This CDR3 comprises 16 residues. J was trimmed by 2 bases and V by 7 bases; bases with no gene match: 11. The CDR3 spells CASTQNRGRGNQPQHF. The DNA of the CDR3 is TGTGCCAGTACCCAAAACAGGGGCAGGGGCAATCAGCCCCAGCATTTT.

The sample holds one count of this clone. This rearrangement joins TRBV6-5 to TRBJ2-3; 7 nucleotides align to TRBD2. V trimming: 6 bases; J trimming: 0 bases; junction bases outside the gene matches: 6. This CDR3 region has 15 residues. The germline V gene encodes CDR1 MNHEY and CDR2 SVGAGI. CDR3 nucleotide sequence: TGTGCCAGCAGGCGTCAGGGAGGGAGCACAGATACGCAGTATTTT. Translated, it gives CASRRQGGSTDTQYF.

The gene calls are TRBV5-4 and TRBJ2-5, with TRBD2 matching over 8 bases. With V trimmed by 4 bases and J by 5 bases, 7 bases remained unmatched. Germline V gene sequence: CDR1 SGHNT, CDR2 YYREEE (reference sequence). This CDR3 spans 14 amino acids. The DNA of the CDR3 is TGTGCCAGCAGCCCGGGGGGGGTGGAGGAGACCCAGTACTTC. This translates into CASSPGGVEETQYF.

V usage is TRBV11-2 and J usage is TRBJ2-7; 8 bases line up with TRBD2. Germline trimming cut 1 base from V and 7 bases from J; bases unmatched to any gene: 9. Germline V gene lookup returns CDR1 SGHAT and CDR2 FQNNGV. This CDR3 is built from 15 residues. The CDR3 region is CASSLGAGGSREQYF. CDR3 sequence (DNA): TGTGCCAGCAGCTTAGGTGCGGGAGGATCTAGAGAGCAGTACTTC.

The gene calls are TRBV12-2 and TRBJ1-1; TRBD1, the D gene given by the table, was not confirmed from the DNA. TRBV12-2 is annotated as a pseudogene. The CDR3 length is 20 residues. CDR3 nucleotides: TGTGCAAGTCGCTTAGACTCCCGGAACCGACAGGGGGCGCGAGGCACTGAAGCTTTCTTT. This translates into CASRLDSRNRQGARGTEAFF.

This clone was detected once. The rearrangement uses TRBV5-1 and TRBJ2-1; D might be TRBD2 (5 bases). The germline V gene has CDR1 SGHRS and CDR2 YFSETQ. This CDR3 region has 16 residues. V was trimmed by 0 bases and J by 0 bases, leaving 10 bases between them. The CDR3 loop reads CASSLVTGSSYNEQFF. For the CDR3, the DNA is TGCGCCAGCAGCTTGGTTACGGGAAGCTCCTACAATGAGCAGTTCTTC.

V is TRBV12-2 and J is TRBJ1-5; the table assigns TRBD1, which was not confirmed against the DNA. TRBV12-2 is termed a pseudogene. The CDR3 runs 15 residues. This chain's CDR3 is CASRSRQGMGQPQHF. The DNA of the CDR3 is TGTGCAAGTCGCTCGCGACAGGGGATGGGGCAGCCCCAGCATTTT.

V is TRBV19 and J is TRBJ2-6; 10 bases are a match to TRBD1. CDR3 length: 18 amino acids. The V segment lost 5 bases and the J segment 1 base; nucleotides outside the gene matches: 8. CDR1 and CDR2 (germline): LNHDA, SQIVND (reference sequence). The CDR3 DNA reads TGTGCCAGTAGTCCCCGACAGGGGGCGAGGTCTGGGGCCAACGTCCTGACTTTC. Translating gives CASSPRQGARSGANVLTF.

The rearrangement joins TRBV6-1 to TRBJ2-5; 10 positions agree with TRBD2. Looked up from germline, CDR1 is MNHNS and CDR2 is SASEGT. The CDR3 consists of 13 residues. Trimming at V came to 8 bases and at J to 1 base, leaving 1 base not matched to a gene. CDR3 nucleotide sequence: TGTGCCAGCCGGACTAGCGGCCAAGAGACCCAGTACTTC. It is translated as CASRTSGQETQYF.

The chain has TRBV6-5 and TRBJ2-1; 11 nucleotides agree with TRBD2. Germline V gene sequence: CDR1 MNHEY, CDR2 SVGAGI. V trimming: 6 bases; J trimming: 3 bases; junction bases outside the gene matches: 1. The CDR3 totals 14 residues. CDR3 bases: TGTGCCAGCAGACTAGCGGGGGACTACAATGAGCAGTTCTTC. Translation: CASRLAGDYNEQFF.

The CDR3 region has the DNA TGTGCCAGCAGCCAAGGAGAGGGAGATACGCAGTATTTT. It specifies CASSQGEGDTQYF. V and J are TRBV4-2 and TRBJ2-3, with D possibly being TRBD2 (5 bases). The CDR3 runs to 13 residues. V lost 1 base and J 5 bases, leaving 7 bases between the germline ends. Germline V gene data show CDR1 as LGHNA and CDR2 as YNFKEQ.

A few counts support this clone. The chain combines TRBV6-1 with TRBJ2-7; TRBD1 might be the D (6 bases). This CDR3 region has 13 residues. The V gene lost 4 bases and the J gene lost 7 bases, with 14 bases spanning the gap. Germline CDR1 reads MNHNS; CDR2 reads SASEGT. The CDR3 loop reads CASSVWGLQEQYF. CDR3 in DNA: TGTGCCAGCAGTGTTTGGGGGCTCCAAGAGCAGTACTTC.

This rearrangement joins TRBV5-6 to TRBJ1-1, with D possibly being TRBD1 (5 bases). V was pared by 3 bases and J by 3 bases, with 12 bases between. This CDR3 spans 14 amino acids. CDR1 is SGHDT and CDR2 is YYEEEE in the germline V gene. The DNA for the CDR3 is TGTGCCAGCAGCTCTAACCAGGGCTACACTGAAGCTTTCTTT. This codes for CASSSNQGYTEAFF. The entire variable domain, with the rest obtained from reference TRBV5-6 and TRBJ1-1, is as follows: DAGVTQSPTHLIKTRGQQVTLRCSPKSGHDTVSWYQQALGQGPQFIFQYYEEEERQRGNFPDRFSGHQFPNYSSELNVNALLLGDSALYLCASSSNQGYTEAFFGQGTRLTVV.

The chain couples TRBV7-8 to TRBJ2-3, with D possibly being TRBD2 (5 bases). Trimming pared 1 base from V and 6 bases from J, leaving 11 bases between. The germline gives CDR1 SGHVS, CDR2 FQNEAQ. This CDR3 has 14 amino acids. The CDR3 DNA reads TGTGCCAGCAGCTTAGTGGGAGCCGGCGATACGCAGTATTTT. As protein: CASSLVGAGDTQYF.

The chain links TRBV27 to TRBJ1-1; possible D gene TRBD1, 5 bases. Per germline, CDR1 MNHEY and CDR2 SMNVEV (reference sequence). The CDR3 loop spans 14 amino acids. V dropped 6 bases and J dropped 5 bases, with 16 bases sitting between them. In nucleotides, the CDR3 is TGTGCCAGCAGACCCGTCGGGGGGGGTACTGAAGCTTTCTTT. Encoded protein: CASRPVGGGTEAFF.